The present entry profiles one TCR beta chain with its context. This specimen belongs to a study of identical twins. The CDR3 covers 16 residues. Germline lookup yields CDR1 SGHRS and CDR2 YFSETQ. V lost 4 bases, J lost 1 base, and 5 bases stayed unmatched. TCRdb re-analysed the 5' RACE reads in MiXCR, keeping a single row per CDR3 protein. The sample carries roughly 290,000 distinct CDR3 sequences, roughly 8.6% recorded once. These data were likewise used in another study, on yellow fever vaccine responses in identical twins.

The TCR sequence derives from a woman under 30 in good health. Source material: memory (CD45RO+) T cells sorted from blood. V gene TRBV5-1 combines with J gene TRBJ2-2, with 9 bases that match TRBD1. CDR3 amino acids: CASSVPGQGNTGELFF. The CDR3, as DNA: TGCGCCAGCAGCGTACCGGGACAGGGGAACACCGGGGAGCTGTTTTTT.